The clone carrying this T cell receptor beta chain was seen a few times. Its antigen is unidentified. TCRdb recomputed calls from the RT-PCR reads with MiXCR, one row per CDR3 protein. Among about 610,000 distinct CDR3 sequences listed, around 13% were seen once. The germline V and J ends were trimmed by 0 bases and 2 bases, with 9 bases remaining between them. The CDR3 runs 14 residues. Germline assignment: CDR1 SGDLS and CDR2 YYNGEE. The sample belongs to a study of response to subunit inactivated influenza vaccine. Study observations and caveats: There was a suggestion from the authors that each seasonal influenza vaccination recruits few new T cells.

Sequenced material: PBMCs from blood, taken less than 13 days after vaccination. The receptor comes from a man aged 45-65 years who received an inactivated influenza vaccine. V is TRBV9 and J is TRBJ2-7; D perhaps matches TRBD2 (6 bases). CDR3 region: CASSVAWGAYEQYF. CDR3 in DNA: TGTGCCAGCAGCGTAGCTTGGGGGGCCTACGAGCAGTACTTC. Together with reference TRBV9 and TRBJ2-7, the CDR3 gives the full variable domain: DSGVTQTPKHLITATGQRVTLRCSPRSGDLSVYWYQQSLDQGLQFLIQYYNGEERAKGNILERFSAQQFPDLHSELNLSSLELGDSALYFCASSVAWGAYEQYFGPGTRLTVT.